The 17 T cell receptor beta chains listed next were all sequenced from one sample in a study of blood T cell repertoires in COVID-19. Some clones are missing from TCRdb's copy, which holds only in-frame ones; the method was immunoSEQ multiplex PCR. This table has roughly 150,000 clones, around 80% appearing once. Sequencing was performed on peripheral blood. The receptors stem from a man in his 60s with acute or convalescent COVID-19.

This clone was seen only a few times. This chain joins TRBV7-8 and TRBJ2-7; TRBD1 matches 10 bases. J gave up 5 bases and V 5 bases, and 6 bases lay outside the gene matches. Germline V gene sequence: CDR1 SGHVS, CDR2 FQNEAQ. This CDR3 has 14 residues. CDR3 protein: CASSPGQGSNEQYF. The CDR3 coding sequence is TGTGCCAGCAGCCCGGGACAGGGGAGCAACGAGCAGTACTTC.

The chain combines TRBV29-1 with TRBJ1-2; 8 bases match TRBD1. The CDR3 is 12 residues long. V lost 5 bases, J lost 8 bases, and 7 bases stayed unmatched. Germline V gives CDR1 SQVTM, CDR2 ANQGSEA. The CDR3 nucleotides read TGCAGCGTTTCGTCTGGGACAGGAGGCTACACCTTC. Translating it yields CSVSSGTGGYTF.

The chain recombines TRBV6-5 with TRBJ2-1; the D gene is possibly TRBD1 (6 bases). CDR3 length equals 16 residues. From germline, CDR1 is MNHEY and CDR2 SVGAGI. V lost 2 bases, J lost 2 bases, and 13 bases lay in between. CDR3: CASSYRNRAPYNEQFF. The CDR3 DNA sequence: TGTGCCAGCAGTTACCGAAACAGGGCCCCCTACAATGAGCAGTTCTTC.

This sequence joins TRBV13 and TRBJ2-2, with D maybe TRBD2 (5 bases). V lost 6 bases, J lost 5 bases, and 13 bases lay in between. Germline CDR1 PRHDT, CDR2 FYEKMQ (reference sequence). This CDR3 is 14 amino acids long. CDR3 protein: CASRNRRGTGELFF. Written as DNA, the CDR3 is TGTGCCAGCAGGAACCGTCGCGGGACCGGGGAGCTGTTTTTT.

This sequence joins TRBV25-1 and TRBJ2-7; D is perhaps TRBD1 (5 bases). CDR1 and CDR2 from the germline V gene are MGHDK and SYGVNS. The V and J ends lost 4 bases and 2 bases respectively, with 15 bases between them. The CDR3 extends over 15 amino acids. CDR3 nucleotide sequence: TGTGCCAGCAGTGCTAAGACAGCCTCTCCCTACGAGCAGTACTTC. This translates into CASSAKTASPYEQYF.

The chain joins TRBV9 to TRBJ1-1; tentatively, D is TRBD1 (5 bases). In germline, CDR1 is SGDLS, CDR2 YYNGEE. V was shortened by 4 bases and J by 1 base, with 8 bases between the two germline ends. CDR3 length: 13 residues. CDR3 sequence reads: CASSPGGNTEAFF. CDR3 bases: TGTGCCAGCAGCCCGGGGGGGAACACTGAAGCTTTCTTT.

This clone appeared once. CDR3 in amino acids: CASSLTRRTEAFF. CDR3 nucleotide sequence: TGTGCCAGCAGCTTAACCAGGCGCACTGAAGCTTTCTTT. V gene TRBV7-2 combines with J gene TRBJ1-1; no reliable D call. V lost 2 bases and J 4 bases, leaving 8 bases between the germline ends. The CDR3 has 13 amino acids. Germline V lookup: CDR1 SGHTA, CDR2 FQGNSA.

This sequence joins TRBV10-3 and TRBJ2-2, with 10 bases that match TRBD1. Germline CDR1 is ENHRY and CDR2 is SYGVKD. V lost 3 bases and J lost 1; bases outside the gene matches: 2. The CDR3 runs to 16 residues. The DNA for the CDR3 is TGTGCCATCAGTGACCGGACAGGGGGGAACACCGGGGAGCTGTTTTTT. Residues: CAISDRTGGNTGELFF.

V gene TRBV28 combines with J gene TRBJ2-7, with 8 bases that match TRBD1. Germline CDR1 is MDHEN and CDR2 is SYDVKM. The CDR3 loop spans 16 amino acids. The ends lost 4 bases at V and 6 bases at J; junction bases unmatched: 14. This chain's CDR3 is CASSSSGGRGLSEQYF. In DNA, the CDR3 is TGTGCCAGCAGTTCTTCAGGGGGCAGGGGACTTAGCGAGCAGTACTTC.

The chain links TRBV6-2 or TRBV6-3 to TRBJ1-3, with D possibly TRBD1 on 6 matching bases. CDR1 is MNHEY, CDR2 SVGEGT, per germline. Trimming removed 5 bases at V and 1 base at J, with 12 bases between. This CDR3 region has 15 residues. CDR3 loop: CASSQQGSSGNTIYF. The CDR3 DNA reads TGTGCCAGCAGTCAACAGGGTTCGTCTGGAAACACCATATATTTT.

This chain joins TRBV9 and TRBJ2-1, with no clear D. The CDR3 is made up of 14 amino acids. Germline values: CDR1 SGDLS, CDR2 YYNGEE. Trimming shortened V by 0 bases and J by 9 bases, and 13 bases separated the two germline ends. The DNA for the CDR3 is TGTGCCAGCAGCGTAGAGGAATCCCCGGGTGAGCAGTTCTTC. This gives the protein CASSVEESPGEQFF. Complete variable domain (other parts from reference TRBV9 and TRBJ2-1): DSGVTQTPKHLITATGQRVTLRCSPRSGDLSVYWYQQSLDQGLQFLIQYYNGEERAKGNILERFSAQQFPDLHSELNLSSLELGDSALYFCASSVEESPGEQFFGPGTRLTVL.

This chain links TRBV18 with TRBJ2-1; 10 bases are shared with TRBD2. Germline-derived CDR1 and CDR2 are KGHSH and LQKENI. The CDR3 contains 18 residues. V trimming: 1 base; J trimming: 2 bases; junction bases outside the gene matches: 8. The CDR3 sequence is CASSPRSPSGGTYNEQFF. In DNA form, the CDR3 reads TGTGCCAGCTCACCACGGTCGCCTAGCGGGGGAACCTACAATGAGCAGTTCTTC.

Notes on this clone: The same CDR3 arises from other DNA sequences in this sample as well. The genes are TRBV6-5 and TRBJ2-2, with D tentatively TRBD1 (5 bases). Germline V CDR1 and CDR2: MNHEY, SVGAGI. Trimming shortened V by 0 bases and J by 7 bases, and 6 bases separated the two germline ends. The CDR3 spans 13 residues. CDR3 sequence (DNA): TGTGCCAGCAGTTACTCCGACAGCGGGGAGCTGTTTTTT. Encoded protein: CASSYSDSGELFF.

The V call is TRBV10-3, the J call TRBJ1-1; TRBD1 is a possible D gene (6 bases). V gave up 6 bases and J gave up 5 bases, with 16 bases separating them. Germline V gives CDR1 ENHRY, CDR2 SYGVKD. The CDR3 spans 14 residues. The CDR3 region has the DNA TGTGCCATCAGCGGGGGGCAGGGAGATACTGAAGCTTTCTTT. It specifies CAISGGQGDTEAFF.

The chain joins TRBV6-2 or TRBV6-3 to TRBJ2-2; the D gene is possibly TRBD2 (5 bases). The CDR3 is 14 amino acids. V lost 0 bases and J lost 7, with 9 bases in between. Germline V gene data show CDR1 as MNHEY and CDR2 as SVGEGT. The chain's CDR3 is CASSYSTGIGELFF. CDR3 nucleotides: TGTGCCAGCAGTTACTCGACGGGGATCGGGGAGCTGTTTTTT.

The chain couples TRBV2 to TRBJ2-4; D remains unclear. Trimming left V 2 bases short and J 7 bases short, with 3 bases between. CDR3 length: 11 amino acids. CDR1 SNHLY and CDR2 FYNNEI come from the germline V gene. Written as DNA, the CDR3 is TGTGCCAGCAGTGAACAGAACATTCAGTACTTC. It codes for CASSEQNIQYF.

The V call is TRBV11-3, the J call TRBJ2-5; TRBD1 matches 7 bases. The ends lost 1 base at V and 5 bases at J; junction bases unmatched: 7. The germline V gene encodes CDR1 SGHNT and CDR2 YENEEA. This CDR3 region has 15 residues. The CDR3 DNA sequence: TGTGCCAGCAGCTTAGTAGGGGGCGTTGGGGAGACCCAGTACTTC. Translated, it gives CASSLVGGVGETQYF. The variable domain in full, completed from reference TRBV11-3 and TRBJ2-5, reads EAGVVQSPRYKIIEKKQPVAFWCNPISGHNTLYWYLQNLGQGPELLIRYENEEAVDDSQLPKDRFSAERLKGVDSTLKIQPAELGDSAVYLCASSLVGGVGETQYFGPGTRLLVL.